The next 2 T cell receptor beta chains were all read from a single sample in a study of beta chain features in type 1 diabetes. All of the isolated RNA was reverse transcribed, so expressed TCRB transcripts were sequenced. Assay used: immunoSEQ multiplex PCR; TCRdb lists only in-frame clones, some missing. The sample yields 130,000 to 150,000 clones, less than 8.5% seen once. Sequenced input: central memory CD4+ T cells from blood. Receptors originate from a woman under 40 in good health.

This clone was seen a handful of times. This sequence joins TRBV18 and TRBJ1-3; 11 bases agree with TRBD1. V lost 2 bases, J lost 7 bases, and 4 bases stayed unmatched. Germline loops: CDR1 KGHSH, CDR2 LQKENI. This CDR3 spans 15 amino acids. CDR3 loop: CASSPSGQGANTIYF. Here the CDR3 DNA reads TGTGCCAGCTCACCAAGCGGACAGGGGGCGAACACCATATATTTT.

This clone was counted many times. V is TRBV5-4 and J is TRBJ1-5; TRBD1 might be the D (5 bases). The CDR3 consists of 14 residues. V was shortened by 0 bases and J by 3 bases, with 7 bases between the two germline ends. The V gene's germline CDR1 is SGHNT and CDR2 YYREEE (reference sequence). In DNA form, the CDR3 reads TGTGCCAGCAGCTTGGATGGGGCCAATCAGCCCCAGCATTTT. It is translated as CASSLDGANQPQHF. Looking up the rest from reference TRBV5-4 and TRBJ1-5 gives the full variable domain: ETGVTQSPTHLIKTRGQQVTLRCSSQSGHNTVSWYQQALGQGPQFIFQYYREEENGRGNFPPRFSGLQFPNYSSELNVNALELDDSALYLCASSLDGANQPQHFGDGTRLSIL.